Each of the 26 T cell receptor beta chains below was sequenced from the same sample in a study of CD8 T cell repertoires and HIV-1 epitope variants. TCRdb's table, derived via immunoSEQ multiplex PCR, lists solely in-frame clones and lacks some. The sample carries thousands of clones, around 57% recorded once. Antigen specificity for these receptors is unknown. The sample was cultured CD8+ T cells derived from PBMCs. The receptor source for this set is a male donor with HIV.

The chain links TRBV6-5 to TRBJ2-5; no reliable D call. The length of the CDR3 is 16 residues. Germline V gives CDR1 MNHEY, CDR2 SVGAGI. The V gene lost 0 bases and the J gene lost 0 bases, with 11 bases spanning the gap. CDR3 nucleotides: TGTGCCAGCAGTTACTCGTCGGAATTGTACCAAGAGACCCAGTACTTC. Protein: CASSYSSELYQETQYF.

This chain links TRBV28 with TRBJ2-7; a weak D match, TRBD1 (6 bases). Germline V gene sequence: CDR1 MDHEN, CDR2 SYDVKM. The V gene lost 4 bases and the J gene lost 0 bases, with 16 bases spanning the gap. The CDR3 extends over 16 amino acids. DNA of the CDR3: TGTGCCAGCAGTTCTAACCAGGGGACCTACTCCTACGAGCAGTACTTC. Protein: CASSSNQGTYSYEQYF.

This chain links TRBV6-1 with TRBJ1-2; 11 bases are a match to TRBD1. Trimming cost V 7 bases and J 6 bases; bases outside gene matches: 4. This CDR3 is built from 13 residues. Germline V gene data show CDR1 as MNHNS and CDR2 as SASEGT. The CDR3 loop reads CASNGQGADGYTF. Here the CDR3 DNA reads TGTGCCAGCAACGGACAGGGGGCGGATGGCTACACCTTC.

The chain couples TRBV10-3 to TRBJ1-5; no reliable D call. The length of the CDR3 is 15 residues. CDR1 ENHRY and CDR2 SYGVKD come from the germline V gene. The V gene lost 0 bases and the J gene lost 2 bases, with 8 bases spanning the gap. The CDR3 here is CAISESRDGNQPQHF. CDR3 in DNA: TGTGCCATCAGTGAGTCAAGGGATGGCAATCAGCCCCAGCATTTT.

The chain carries TRBV4-2 and TRBJ2-4; tentatively, D is TRBD1 or TRBD2 (6 bases each). Trimming stripped 4 bases from V and 0 bases from J, with 13 bases between. The CDR3 length is 16 residues. Germline loops: CDR1 LGHNA, CDR2 YNFKEQ. The CDR3 here is CASSLRGGPAKNIQYF. The DNA for the CDR3 is TGTGCCAGCAGCCTACGTGGGGGGCCAGCCAAAAACATTCAGTACTTC.

The gene calls are TRBV7-9 and TRBJ2-5, with a weak D call TRBD1 (6 bases). This CDR3 has 14 residues. V was shortened by 3 bases and J by 4 bases, with 12 bases between the two germline ends. CDR1 and CDR2 (germline): SEHNR, FQNEAQ (reference sequence). The CDR3 region is CASSFPGAGETQYF. For the CDR3, the DNA is TGTGCCAGCAGCTTCCCAGGGGCCGGAGAGACCCAGTACTTC.

The chain joins TRBV19 to TRBJ2-7, with 11 bases lining up with TRBD2. The CDR3 has 15 residues. J was trimmed by 4 bases and V by 6 bases; bases with no gene match: 8. CDR1 and CDR2 from the germline V gene are LNHDA and SQIVND (reference sequence). Written as DNA, the CDR3 is TGTGCCAGTAGCATCTCTAGCGGGAGGTATTACGAGCAGTACTTC. It encodes CASSISSGRYYEQYF.

Only a few counts were recorded for this clone. This rearrangement joins TRBV19 to TRBJ1-2; D is uncertain. This CDR3 is 13 amino acids long. Germline values: CDR1 LNHDA, CDR2 SQIVND (reference sequence). Trimming removed 0 bases from V and 7 bases from J, with 9 bases in between. The CDR3 bases are TGTGCCAGTAGTATAGATCATCGGAGTGGCTACACCTTC. As protein: CASSIDHRSGYTF. Full variable domain (missing parts from reference TRBV19 and TRBJ1-2): DGGITQSPKYLFRKEGQNVTLSCEQNLNHDAMYWYRQDPGQGLRLIYYSQIVNDFQKGDIAEGYSVSREKKESFPLTVTSAQKNPTAFYLCASSIDHRSGYTFGSGTRLTVV.

The V call is TRBV29-1, the J call TRBJ2-7; perhaps TRBD2 as D (6 bases). CDR1 is SQVTM and CDR2 is ANQGSEA in the germline V gene. There are 14 residues in the CDR3. V dropped 4 bases and J dropped 2 bases, with 15 bases sitting between them. The CDR3 loop is CSVVTSGFTYEQYF. DNA of the CDR3: TGCAGCGTTGTAACCAGCGGGTTTACCTACGAGCAGTACTTC.

This clone was seen a handful of times. The chain is built from TRBV28 and TRBJ2-7; perhaps TRBD2 as D (6 bases). Germline-derived CDR1 and CDR2 are MDHEN and SYDVKM. V dropped 6 bases and J dropped 0 bases, with 15 bases sitting between them. The CDR3 covers 15 residues. CDR3 nucleotide sequence: TGTGCCAGCAGCTCAAACCGGGACTTCTCCTACGAGCAGTACTTC. This codes for CASSSNRDFSYEQYF.

The CDR3 sequence is CASSATGLASYEQYF. In DNA form, the CDR3 reads TGTGCCAGCAGCGCCACGGGACTAGCATCCTACGAGCAGTACTTC. The V and J genes are TRBV13 and TRBJ2-7; 9 positions agree with TRBD2. The ends lost 5 bases at V and 1 base at J; junction bases unmatched: 6. The CDR3 covers 15 residues. Germline values: CDR1 PRHDT, CDR2 FYEKMQ (reference sequence).

J is TRBJ1-1 and V is TRBV10-3; tentative D call: TRBD1 (6 bases). Deletions cut 6 bases from V and 3 bases from J, with 8 bases between. Germline CDR1 reads ENHRY; CDR2 reads SYGVKD. The CDR3 is 12 amino acids. CDR3 coding DNA: TGTGCCATCAGCGCAGGGGACACTGAAGCTTTCTTT. The encoded protein is CAISAGDTEAFF.

The rearrangement joins TRBV28 to TRBJ2-4; the D call may be TRBD1 or TRBD2 (5 bases each). The CDR3 extends over 15 amino acids. The V end lost 4 bases, the J end lost 9 bases, and 19 bases lay between the germline ends. CDR1 and CDR2 from the germline V gene are MDHEN and SYDVKM. Here the CDR3 reads CASSSGTPDVGIQYF. The CDR3 DNA sequence: TGTGCCAGCAGTTCCGGGACCCCTGATGTGGGCATTCAGTACTTC.

This chain connects TRBV28 to TRBJ1-5; D uncertain. Germline-derived CDR1 and CDR2 are MDHEN and SYDVKM. The V end was cut by 3 bases, the J end by 6 bases, with 6 bases between. There are 12 residues in the CDR3. The CDR3 DNA reads as TGTGCCAGCAGTTTTGAGGTTCAGCCCCAGCATTTT. It codes for CASSFEVQPQHF. Supplemented by reference TRBV28 and TRBJ1-5, the full variable domain reads DVKVTQSSRYLVKRTGEKVFLECVQDMDHENMFWYRQDPGLGLRLIYFSYDVKMKEKGDIPEGYSVSREKKERFSLILESASTNQTSMYLCASSFEVQPQHFGDGTRLSIL.

The CDR3 nucleotides are TGTGCCAGCAGCGTAGGTGACAGGGGGCCGAACACTGAAGCTTTCTTT. Encoded protein: CASSVGDRGPNTEAFF. The chain employs TRBV9 and TRBJ1-1; TRBD1 aligns across 10 bases. CDR3 length: 16 residues. The germline gives CDR1 SGDLS, CDR2 YYNGEE. Losses at the gene ends were 0 bases for V and 1 base for J; bases not matched to a gene: 3.

The chain links TRBV4-2 to TRBJ2-1; TRBD1 or TRBD2 may be the D gene (7 bases each). The CDR3 totals 17 residues. Germline lookup yields CDR1 LGHNA and CDR2 YNFKEQ. V was cut by 1 base and J by 4 bases, with 17 bases left in between. The CDR3, as DNA: TGTGCCAGCAGCCAAGTGACAGGGAGGGAGGGATACAATGAGCAGTTCTTC. It specifies CASSQVTGREGYNEQFF.

The chain is built from TRBV7-9 and TRBJ1-2; D uncertain. There are 15 residues in the CDR3. Germline values: CDR1 SEHNR, CDR2 FQNEAQ (reference sequence). V gave up 1 base and J gave up 6 bases, with 15 bases separating them. The CDR3 loop is CASSLGTWSPDGYTF. The CDR3 region has the DNA TGTGCCAGCAGCTTAGGAACTTGGAGTCCCGATGGCTACACCTTC.

The chain is built from TRBV5-8 and TRBJ2-3; 10 bases fit TRBD2. The CDR3 contains 16 residues. Per the germline V gene, CDR1 is SGHTS and CDR2 is YDEGEE. With 4 bases clipped from V and 3 bases from J, the junction kept 8 bases outside the gene matches. The CDR3 loop is CASSPTSGKDTDTQYF. Here the CDR3 DNA reads TGTGCCAGCAGCCCCACTAGCGGGAAAGATACAGATACGCAGTATTTT.

The chain employs TRBV27 and TRBJ2-4; a possible D gene is TRBD2 (6 bases). This CDR3 region has 17 residues. Germline V lookup: CDR1 MNHEY, CDR2 SMNVEV (reference sequence). With 2 bases removed from V and 7 bases from J, the gap between germline ends came to 21 bases. CDR3 sequence reads: CASSLLTTGRDSNIQYF. The DNA of the CDR3 is TGTGCCAGCAGTTTACTCACCACCGGACGGGACTCGAACATTCAGTACTTC.

Here the CDR3 reads CASSLGYNEQFF. The CDR3 nucleotides are TGTGCCAGCAGCTTAGGGTACAATGAGCAGTTCTTC. The chain uses TRBV7-9 and TRBJ2-1, with D uncertain. The CDR3 length is 12 residues. V was shortened by 1 base and J by 4 bases, with 2 bases between the two germline ends. Per germline, CDR1 SEHNR and CDR2 FQNEAQ (reference sequence). Using reference TRBV7-9 and TRBJ2-1 for the parts outside the CDR3, the full variable domain is DTGVSQNPRHKITKRGQNVTFRCDPISEHNRLYWYRQTLGQGPEFLTYFQNEAQLEKSRLLSDRFSAERPKGSFSTLEIQRTEQGDSAMYLCASSLGYNEQFFGPGTRLTVL.

The V call is TRBV28, the J call TRBJ2-5; TRBD2 aligns across 8 bases. Germline V gene lookup returns CDR1 MDHEN and CDR2 SYDVKM. J lost 3 bases, V lost 6 bases, and 12 bases had no gene match. This CDR3 has 16 amino acids. The CDR3: CASRYPGTRGEETQYF. In nucleotides, the CDR3 is TGTGCCAGCAGATACCCCGGGACTAGGGGTGAAGAGACCCAGTACTTC.

In this sample, this clone turned up a few times. The V gene is TRBV28, the J gene TRBJ2-5; D is ambiguous. Germline V gives CDR1 MDHEN, CDR2 SYDVKM. Trimming took off 2 bases at V and 4 bases at J, with 11 bases between the two ends. The CDR3 extends over 14 amino acids. The DNA for the CDR3 is TGTGCCAGCAGTTTACAGGATCTTGCAGAGACCCAGTACTTC. Its translation is CASSLQDLAETQYF.

This chain uses TRBV19 with TRBJ1-1; no reliable D call. V lost 5 bases to trimming and J lost 3 bases, with 16 bases between them. This CDR3 contains 15 residues. Germline CDR1 LNHDA, CDR2 SQIVND (reference sequence). CDR3 DNA: TGTGCCAGTAGTCGGGCCCTAGGGAAGGACACTGAAGCTTTCTTT. This codes for CASSRALGKDTEAFF.

This clone appeared once. V and J are TRBV7-6 and TRBJ1-2, with D maybe TRBD1 (5 bases). CDR1 SGHVS and CDR2 FNYEAQ come from the germline V gene. The V end lost 5 bases, the J end lost 4 bases, and 20 bases lay between the germline ends. The CDR3 has 16 amino acids. The CDR3 protein is CASSPTPKGGGYGYTF. The CDR3, as DNA: TGTGCCAGCAGCCCGACTCCCAAGGGTGGGGGCTATGGCTACACCTTC.

The chain is built from TRBV9 and TRBJ2-3, with D unresolved. The germline V gene encodes CDR1 SGDLS and CDR2 YYNGEE. Trimming stripped 0 bases from V and 2 bases from J, with 10 bases between. This CDR3 is 15 amino acids long. This CDR3 reads CASSVAAYLTDTQYF. Here the CDR3 DNA reads TGTGCCAGCAGCGTAGCTGCCTACCTCACAGATACGCAGTATTTT.

The chain has TRBV15 and TRBJ2-1; 11 bases line up with TRBD2. The CDR3 length is 17 residues. Germline V gene lookup returns CDR1 LNHNV and CDR2 YYDKDF (reference sequence). V lost 0 bases and J lost 10; bases outside the gene matches: 11. The CDR3 sequence is CATSRDLGTSGVGEQFF. CDR3 sequence (DNA): TGTGCCACCAGCAGAGATCTTGGGACTAGCGGAGTGGGGGAGCAGTTCTTC.